The T cell receptor (beta chain) described here comes from a study of identical twins. Points from the study as a whole: Out-of-frame alpha sequences shared by twins showed excess low generation probability. Insertions ran lower in abundant cord blood beta clonotypes, though not in memory repertoires.

This CDR3 is built from 16 residues. Trimming removed 0 bases at V and 2 bases at J, with 11 bases between. Germline loops: CDR1 LGHNA, CDR2 YNFKEQ. Remarks on this clonotype: Its cognate antigen is unknown.

Each cDNA held unique molecular identifiers, and template switching gave it a universal primer site. Using its own MiXCR run on the 5' RACE reads, TCRdb lists one record per CDR3 protein. Among approximately 630,000 distinct CDR3 sequences listed, about 7.1% were seen once. These same records also appear under a second study, on yellow fever vaccine responses in identical twins.

The sample taken for sequencing was PBMCs. The chain carries TRBV4-2 and TRBJ1-5, with D possibly being TRBD1 (5 bases). This TCR derives from a woman younger than 30 in good health. CDR3 residues: CASSQEFRVGNQPQHF. The CDR3 DNA sequence: TGTGCCAGCAGCCAAGAATTCAGGGTTGGCAATCAGCCCCAGCATTTT.